The TCR beta chain under discussion was sequenced for a study of identical twins. V was pared by 3 bases and J by 7 bases, with 15 bases of the junction left unmatched. The CDR3 extends over 20 amino acids. TCRdb called the 5' RACE reads again in MiXCR, with one record for every CDR3 protein. The data hold some 250,000 distinct CDR3 sequences, with over 5.5% observed a single time. Regarding this clonotype: Its target is unknown.

Study conclusions and caveats: In zero-insertion analyses, partial confounding could arise from invariant MAIT and iNKT cells.

This same sample was also part of a study on T cells expressing NK-cell markers. According to that study: Topping the CD3+CD56-NKG2C+ fraction as well were these clonotypes, in a handful of donors. Uncertainty persisted over the HCMV specificity of expanded NKG2C+ T cell clones.

This sequence joins TRBV12-3 or TRBV12-4 and TRBJ2-4; TRBD2 matches at 16 bases. The receptor's source is a woman between 18 and 29 years old in good health. Sequencing input: CD8+ T cells sorted from blood. CDR3: CASSLGTSGGAALPLNIQYF. Written as DNA, the CDR3 is TGTGCCAGCAGTTTGGGGACTAGCGGGGGGGCCGCCTTACCCTTGAACATTCAGTACTTC.